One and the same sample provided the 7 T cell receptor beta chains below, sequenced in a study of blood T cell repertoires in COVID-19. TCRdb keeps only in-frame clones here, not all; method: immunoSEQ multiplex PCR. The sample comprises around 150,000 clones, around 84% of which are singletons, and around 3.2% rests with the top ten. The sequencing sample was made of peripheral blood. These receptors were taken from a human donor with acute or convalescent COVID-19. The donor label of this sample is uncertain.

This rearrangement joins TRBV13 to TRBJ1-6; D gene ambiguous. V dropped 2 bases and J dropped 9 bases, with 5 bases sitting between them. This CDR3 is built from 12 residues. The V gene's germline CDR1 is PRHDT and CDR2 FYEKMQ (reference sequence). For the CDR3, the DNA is TGTGCCAGCAGCTTACAGGTTTCACCCCTCCACTTT. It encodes CASSLQVSPLHF. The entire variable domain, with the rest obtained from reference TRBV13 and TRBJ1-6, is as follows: AAGVIQSPRHLIKEKRETATLKCYPIPRHDTVYWYQQGPGQDPQFLISFYEKMQSDKGSIPDRFSAQQFSDYHSELNMSSLELGDSALYFCASSLQVSPLHFGNGTRLTVT.

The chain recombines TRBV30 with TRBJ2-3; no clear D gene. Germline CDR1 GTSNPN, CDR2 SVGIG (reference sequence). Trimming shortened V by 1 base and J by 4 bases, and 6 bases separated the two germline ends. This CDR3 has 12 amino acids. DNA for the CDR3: TGTGCCTGGAGTGCGAGCTCAGATACGCAGTATTTT. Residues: CAWSASSDTQYF.

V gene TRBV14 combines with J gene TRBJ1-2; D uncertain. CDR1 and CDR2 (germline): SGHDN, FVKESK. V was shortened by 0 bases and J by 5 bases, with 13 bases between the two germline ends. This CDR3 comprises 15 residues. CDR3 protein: CASSQDRAGHYGYTF. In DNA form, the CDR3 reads TGTGCCAGCAGCCAAGATCGTGCAGGTCATTATGGCTACACCTTC.

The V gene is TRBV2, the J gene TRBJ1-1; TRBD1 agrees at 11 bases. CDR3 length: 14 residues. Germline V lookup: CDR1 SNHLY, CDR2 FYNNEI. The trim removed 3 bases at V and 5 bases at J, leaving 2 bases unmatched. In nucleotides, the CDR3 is TGTGCCAGCAGTGACGGGACAGGGGGAACTGAAGCTTTCTTT. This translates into CASSDGTGGTEAFF.

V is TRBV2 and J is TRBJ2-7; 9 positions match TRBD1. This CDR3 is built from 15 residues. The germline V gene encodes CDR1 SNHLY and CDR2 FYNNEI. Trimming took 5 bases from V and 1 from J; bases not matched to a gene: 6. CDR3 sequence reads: CASSHDRGRSYEQYF. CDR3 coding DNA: TGTGCCAGCAGTCACGACAGGGGGAGATCCTACGAGCAGTACTTC.

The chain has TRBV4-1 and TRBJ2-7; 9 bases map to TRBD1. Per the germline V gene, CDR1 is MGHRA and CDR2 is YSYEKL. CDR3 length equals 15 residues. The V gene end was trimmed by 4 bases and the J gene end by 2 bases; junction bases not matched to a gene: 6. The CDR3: CASSLGTGYTYEQYF. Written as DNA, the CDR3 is TGCGCCAGCAGCCTCGGGACAGGGTATACCTACGAGCAGTACTTC.

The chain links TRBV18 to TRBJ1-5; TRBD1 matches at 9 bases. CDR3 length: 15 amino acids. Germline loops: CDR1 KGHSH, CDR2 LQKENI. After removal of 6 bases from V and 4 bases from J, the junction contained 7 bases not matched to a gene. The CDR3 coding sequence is TGTGCCAGCTCCCCTACAGGGGGCTGGAATCAGCCCCAGCATTTT. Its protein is CASSPTGGWNQPQHF.